The clone carrying this TCR beta chain was observed a handful of times. Its antigen is still unknown. This entry belongs to a study of beta chain features in type 1 diabetes. General study results and limits: Among patients, naive, central memory and Treg TCRB repertoires appeared more similar than among healthy donors.

Trimming at V came to 5 bases and at J to 9 bases, leaving 13 bases not matched to a gene. The CDR3 loop spans 14 amino acids. CDR1 SGHDT and CDR2 YYEEEE come from the germline V gene. The isolated RNA, all of it, was reverse transcribed, so expressed TCRB transcripts were what got sequenced. Profiling relied on immunoSEQ multiplex PCR, and the TCRdb table lists in-frame clones only, not all of them. In the table there are around 280,000 clones, 7.5% to 9.5% of which are singletons. The chain carries TRBV5-6 and TRBJ1-1; 7 nucleotides line up with TRBD1. This clonotype originated in a woman aged 18 to 35 in good health. Sequencing was performed on central memory CD4+ T cells from blood. CDR3 nucleotide sequence: TGTGCCAGCAGTTTCGACAGGGTCTTAAAAAAAGCTTTCTTT. It encodes CASSFDRVLKKAFF.